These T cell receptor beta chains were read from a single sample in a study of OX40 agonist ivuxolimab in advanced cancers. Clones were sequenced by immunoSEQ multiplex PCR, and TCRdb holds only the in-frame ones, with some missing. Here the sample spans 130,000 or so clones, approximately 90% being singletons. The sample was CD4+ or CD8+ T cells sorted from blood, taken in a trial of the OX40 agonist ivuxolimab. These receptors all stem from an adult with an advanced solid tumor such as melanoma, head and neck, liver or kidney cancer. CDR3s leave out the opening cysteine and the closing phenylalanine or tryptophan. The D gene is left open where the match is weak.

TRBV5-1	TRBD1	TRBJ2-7	ASSLWTGASEQY
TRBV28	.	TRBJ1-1	ASRVMANTEAF
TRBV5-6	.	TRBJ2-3	ASSFQTTVVDTQY
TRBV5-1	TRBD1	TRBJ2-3	ASSHRQGDTDTQY
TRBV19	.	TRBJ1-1	ASSIGAQQNTEAF
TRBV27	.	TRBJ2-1	ASSPGTGDNEQF
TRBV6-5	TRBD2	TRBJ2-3	ASRTAGLGTDTQY
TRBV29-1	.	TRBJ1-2	SILTGIYGYT
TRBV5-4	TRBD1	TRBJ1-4	ASSRDSSTNEKLF
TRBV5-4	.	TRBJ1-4	ASSGGRELNEKLF
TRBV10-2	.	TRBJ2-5	ASIPSAQETQY
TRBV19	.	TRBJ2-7	ASSIDPGAEISYEQY
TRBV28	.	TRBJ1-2	ASSETANYGYT
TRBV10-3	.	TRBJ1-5	AISESSEQPQH
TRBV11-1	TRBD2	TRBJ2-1	ASSLVGTSGGAEQF
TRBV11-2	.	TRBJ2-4	ASSLALLGGRGQY
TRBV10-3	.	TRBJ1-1	ATGTNTEAF
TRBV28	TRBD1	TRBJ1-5	ASGFGTGEQPQH
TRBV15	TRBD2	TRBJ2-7	ATSRDQGLVDEQY
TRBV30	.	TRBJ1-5	AWSGPGGQPQH
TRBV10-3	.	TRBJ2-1	AISEGGATYNEQF
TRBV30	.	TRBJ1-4	AWSGKVGESSPLGKLF
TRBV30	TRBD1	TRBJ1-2	AWSPGGDGYT
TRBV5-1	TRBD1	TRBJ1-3	ASSGGQLSGNTIY
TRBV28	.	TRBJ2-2	ASSFSYSDTGELF
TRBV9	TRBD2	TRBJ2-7	ASSVGIAGEGEQY
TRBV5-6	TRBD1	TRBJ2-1	ASSLSVIWDSSYNEQF
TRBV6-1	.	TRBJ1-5	ATRDGRILQPQH
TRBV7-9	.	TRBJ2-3	ASSFSVSTDTQY
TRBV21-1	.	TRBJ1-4	ASSTSTGRGPTNEKLF
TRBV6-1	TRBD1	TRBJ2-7	ASTLIGPTGYEQY
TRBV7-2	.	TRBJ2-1	ASSLAGPSFTNEQF
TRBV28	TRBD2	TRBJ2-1	ASSPLTSGKADEQF
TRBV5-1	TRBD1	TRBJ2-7	ASSRGQGGYEQY
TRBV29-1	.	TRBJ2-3	SVVPQGNPTDTQY
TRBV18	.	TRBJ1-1	ASTQGNTEAF
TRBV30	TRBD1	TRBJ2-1	AWGRQGIINEQF
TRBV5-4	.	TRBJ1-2	ASSFVRGDGYT
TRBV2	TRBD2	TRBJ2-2	ASSGSWEGRANTGELF
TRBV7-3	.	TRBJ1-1	ASSSTGHTEAF
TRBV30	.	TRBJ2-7	AWSAWGVFYEQY
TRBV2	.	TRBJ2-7	ASRAQQAAYEQY
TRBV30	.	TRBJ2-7	AWNEGSYEQY
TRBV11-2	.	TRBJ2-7	ASSLGQFSYEQY
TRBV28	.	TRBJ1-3	ASSLMGMTGNTIY
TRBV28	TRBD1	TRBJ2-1	ASSLSRQGTSRNEQF
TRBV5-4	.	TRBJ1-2	ASSLDGGGYT
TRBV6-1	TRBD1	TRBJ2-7	ASMNRDRSPYEQY
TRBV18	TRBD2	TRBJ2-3	ASSPVTSADTQY
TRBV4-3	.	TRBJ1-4	ASLNSEKLF